This T cell receptor (beta chain) was retrieved from a study of pediatric ulcerative colitis. Study results and limitations: No controls had the two rectal clonotypes shared by ulcerative colitis patients. Two patients had blood samples with substantially reduced template counts.

Germline CDR1 reads MRHNA; CDR2 reads SNTAGT. Trimming stripped 10 bases from V and 14 bases from J, with 39 bases between. This CDR3 is 19 amino acids long. As regards this clone: No antigen is known for it.

Sequencing depth was up to 500,000 reads per sample. Profiled with immunoSEQ multiplex PCR; TCRdb holds only in-frame clones, not every one. The table lists fewer than 40,000 clones, around 82% of them singletons. The genes are TRBV6-4 and TRBJ1-6, with D maybe TRBD1 (5 bases). The clonotype was recovered from a boy aged 5 to 17 with severe ulcerative colitis. The sequencing sample was made of blood. The CDR3 DNA reads TGTGCCACCCCGGGGGTTGGGGTTCCCGCAGGGAGCTGCTCAGGCGCCCTCCACTTT. Translated: CATPGVGVPAGSCSGALHF.